This T cell receptor beta chain comes out of a study of graft-versus-host responses after intestinal transplantation (dated by TCRdb to 2020 to 2023). Background on the whole study: Recipients received multivisceral, liver-intestinal, or isolated intestinal transplants. Every recipient was given anti-thymocyte globulin induction, followed by around three years of maintenance tacrolimus and steroids. Graft-versus-host and host-versus-graft alloreactive T cell clones were tracked in the graft, circulation and bone marrow after intestinal transplantation using bulk TCR-beta CDR3 sequencing. Alloreactive clones were identified by sequencing pre-transplant mixed lymphocyte reaction products and comparing them with unstimulated pre-transplant donor and recipient T cells. Of the 20 to 30 intestinal transplant recipients enrolled in the cohort, one of whom was a retransplant, a few patients without pretransplant specimens were excluded. A peak of at least 4% donor T cells among recipient peripheral blood mononuclear cells was the definition used for donor T cell macrochimerism. Instead of going to the commercial service, samples from a few later patients were sequenced in-house on an Illumina MiSeq and processed with MiXCR. Findings and caveats that apply to the study as a whole: The relatively low number and heterogeneity of intestinal transplant patients limited the conclusions. In patients with donor T cell macrochimerism, the allografts had high GvH to HvG T cell clonal ratios. Early after transplant, declines in HvG clones were associated with peak levels of circulating GvH clones. GvH clones were found in recipient bone marrow, and some of the GvH clones appeared earlier in ileal mucosa or blood, which is consistent with an intestinal mucosal origin.

This clone was recorded once. Its antigen is not yet known. No clone much larger than this one lies a single base away; base qualities are absent. CDR1 is given as MNHEY and CDR2 as SVGAGI, both from the germline V gene. Unmatched junction bases come to 13, with V trimmed by 6 bases and J by 5 bases. The CDR3 measures 16 amino acids from cysteine to phenylalanine. Only CDR3 DNA is held: 48 bases, read in frame from base 1. This sample's time point label indicates: cells obtained before transplantation from donor or recipient. CD3+CD4+ and CD3+CD8+ populations were FACS-sorted from unstimulated pre-transplant donor and recipient cells taken from spleen or lymph nodes. The library was produced with the immunoSEQ multiplex PCR assay. For most patients, genomic DNA was isolated using the Qiagen DNeasy Blood and Tissue Kit and was shipped frozen to Adaptive Biotechnologies for TCR sequencing. Adaptive Biotechnologies carried out high-throughput TCR-beta CDR3 sequencing of genomic DNA for most patients. Per the authors' processing: Adaptive's ImmunoSEQ software was the source of the TCR sequencing data for 18 patients, while a few other patients were processed with MiXCR and VDJtools. CD4 versus CD8 sorting errors were corrected by removing sequences found in both subsets at a frequency ratio below 5:1. CDR3 nucleotide sequences shared between donor and recipient were removed because their origin could not be assigned. Alloreactive clones required at least 2-fold expansion over unstimulated cells and minimum CFSE-low frequency of 0.002% (template counts) or 0.001% (read counts). Clones detected in sequenced pre-transplant spleen, lymph node, or MLR CFSE-low populations of the donor or recipient were defined as mappable. Cumulative frequency of alloreactive clones was calculated as a percentage of all sequences weighted by copy number. What TCRdb holds here is the immuneACCESS table cut down to in-frame rearrangements. Part of the clones is not present; checked against another copy, under half of the missing clones reflect an unresolved V gene, and the others are unexplained. That table gives V, J and clone size, and the DNA gave D and trimming. Counted in this sample were some 120,000 clones; 85% to 95% of them appeared once. The ten largest clonotypes hold 0.23% of the sample.

The clonotype originates from a human donor who was the organ donor for an intestinal transplant. Sample: unstimulated CD4+ T cells sorted from spleen or lymph node cells, taken before transplant. The sequence is built from TRBV6-5 and TRBJ2-5, with 9 junctional bases fitting TRBD1. The nucleotide sequence is TGTGCCAGCAGCTACGTGATAAGACAGGGGGTGGAGACCCAGTACTTC. Its protein is CASSYVIRQGVETQYF.